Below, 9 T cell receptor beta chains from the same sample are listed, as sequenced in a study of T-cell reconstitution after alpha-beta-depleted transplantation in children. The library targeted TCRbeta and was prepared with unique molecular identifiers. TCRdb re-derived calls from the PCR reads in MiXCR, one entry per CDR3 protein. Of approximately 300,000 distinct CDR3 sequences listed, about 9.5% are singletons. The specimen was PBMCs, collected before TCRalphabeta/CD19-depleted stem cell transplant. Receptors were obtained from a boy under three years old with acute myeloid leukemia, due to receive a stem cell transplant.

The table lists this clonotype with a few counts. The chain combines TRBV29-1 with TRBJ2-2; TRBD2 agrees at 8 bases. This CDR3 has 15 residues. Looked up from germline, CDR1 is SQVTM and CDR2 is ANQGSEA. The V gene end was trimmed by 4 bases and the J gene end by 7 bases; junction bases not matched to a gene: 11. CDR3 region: CSVVWLAGAGGELFF. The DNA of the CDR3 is TGCAGCGTTGTATGGCTAGCGGGTGCCGGCGGGGAGCTGTTTTTT.

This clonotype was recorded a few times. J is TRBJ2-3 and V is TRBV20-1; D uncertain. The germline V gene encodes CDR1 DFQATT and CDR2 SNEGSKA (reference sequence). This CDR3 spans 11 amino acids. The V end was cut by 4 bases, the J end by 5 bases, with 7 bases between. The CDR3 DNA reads TGCAGTGCTACCCGTGGAGATACGCAGTATTTT. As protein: CSATRGDTQYF.

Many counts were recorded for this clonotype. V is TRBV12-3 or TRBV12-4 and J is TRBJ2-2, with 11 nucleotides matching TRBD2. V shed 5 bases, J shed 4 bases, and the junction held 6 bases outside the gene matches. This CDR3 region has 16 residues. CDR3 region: CASSPLAGGTTGELFF. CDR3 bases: TGTGCCAGCAGTCCCCTAGCGGGAGGCACCACCGGGGAGCTGTTTTTT.

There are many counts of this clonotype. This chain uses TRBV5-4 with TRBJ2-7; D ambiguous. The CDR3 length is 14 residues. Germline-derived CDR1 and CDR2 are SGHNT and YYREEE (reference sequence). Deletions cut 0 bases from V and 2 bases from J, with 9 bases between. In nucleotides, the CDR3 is TGTGCCAGCAGCTTGGGGCCAGAAACCTACGAGCAGTACTTC. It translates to CASSLGPETYEQYF.

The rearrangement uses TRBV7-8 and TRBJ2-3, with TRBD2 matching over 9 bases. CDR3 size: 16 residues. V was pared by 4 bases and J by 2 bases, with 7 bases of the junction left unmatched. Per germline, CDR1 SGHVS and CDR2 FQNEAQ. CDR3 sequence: CASSSTPGLATDTQYF. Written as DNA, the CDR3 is TGTGCCAGCAGCTCAACCCCGGGACTAGCCACAGATACGCAGTATTTT.

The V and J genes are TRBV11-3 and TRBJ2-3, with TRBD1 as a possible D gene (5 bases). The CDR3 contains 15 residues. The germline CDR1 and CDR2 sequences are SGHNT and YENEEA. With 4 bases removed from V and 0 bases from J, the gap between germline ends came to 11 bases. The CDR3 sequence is CASSSDMASTDTQYF. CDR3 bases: TGTGCCAGCAGCTCGGACATGGCTAGCACAGATACGCAGTATTTT.

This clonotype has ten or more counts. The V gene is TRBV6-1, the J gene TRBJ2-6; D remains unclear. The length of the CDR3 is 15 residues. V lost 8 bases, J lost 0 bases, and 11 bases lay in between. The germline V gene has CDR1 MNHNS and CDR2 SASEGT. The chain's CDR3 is CASGLWGSGANVLTF. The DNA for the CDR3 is TGTGCCAGCGGGTTGTGGGGCTCTGGGGCCAACGTCCTGACTTTC.

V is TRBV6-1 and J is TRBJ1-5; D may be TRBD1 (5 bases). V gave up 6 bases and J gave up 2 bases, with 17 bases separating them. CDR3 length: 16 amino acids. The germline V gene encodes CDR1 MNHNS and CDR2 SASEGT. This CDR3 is CASSARESLGNQPQHF. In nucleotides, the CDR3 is TGTGCCAGCAGCGCCAGGGAGTCCCTTGGCAATCAGCCCCAGCATTTT.

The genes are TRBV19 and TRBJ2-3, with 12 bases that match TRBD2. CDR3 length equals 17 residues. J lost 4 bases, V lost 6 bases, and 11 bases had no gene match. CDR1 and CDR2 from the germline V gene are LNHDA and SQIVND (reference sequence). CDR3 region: CASRMTSGGQGADTQYF. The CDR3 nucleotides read TGTGCCAGTAGGATGACTAGCGGGGGCCAAGGGGCAGATACGCAGTATTTT.